Listed here are 18 T cell receptor beta chains from one sample, sequenced in a study of CD8+CD57+ T cells in acquired aplastic anemia. For CDR3 and TCR beta VDJ profiling, genomic DNA was the template used. MiXCR, run by TCRdb on the reads, gives a single entry per CDR3 protein. The sample lists tens of thousands of distinct CDR3 sequences, about half occurring once. The source material was sorted CD4+, CD8+, or CD8+CD57+ T cells (not recorded which) from PBMCs. The receptors here all came from a human donor in good health, serving as a control.

This clonotype was seen many times. V usage is TRBV27 and J usage is TRBJ2-2, with 10 nucleotides matching TRBD2. The CDR3 contains 16 residues. Losses at the gene ends were 0 bases for V and 5 bases for J; bases not matched to a gene: 3. Germline lookup yields CDR1 MNHEY and CDR2 SMNVEV (reference sequence). The CDR3 DNA reads as TGTGCCAGCAGTTTATCCCTAGCGGGAGTGACCGGGGAGCTGTTTTTT. As protein: CASSLSLAGVTGELFF.

This clonotype was seen ten or more times. As DNA, the CDR3 is TGTGCCAGCACCTTGGACACAAACTATGGCTACACCTTC. Translation: CASTLDTNYGYTF. V usage is TRBV7-9 and J usage is TRBJ1-2; D is perhaps TRBD1 (5 bases). This CDR3 has 13 amino acids. The ends were cut back, 7 bases at V and 2 bases at J, with 11 bases in the middle. Germline values: CDR1 SEHNR, CDR2 FQNEAQ (reference sequence).

This chain connects TRBV9 to TRBJ1-3; TRBD1 might be the D (6 bases). Looked up from germline, CDR1 is SGDLS and CDR2 is YYNGEE. The CDR3 runs to 16 residues. V was shortened by 4 bases and J by 4 bases, with 18 bases between the two germline ends. DNA of the CDR3: TGTGCCAGCAGCCCCCTACGGGGGGCAGGGGGAAACACCATATATTTT. This gives the protein CASSPLRGAGGNTIYF.

On this clonotype: Relative to the germline gene, one junction end is altered; a read error may explain this. This sequence joins TRBV25-1 and TRBJ2-3; tentative D call: TRBD2 (6 bases). This CDR3 has 15 amino acids. Germline V gives CDR1 MGHDK, CDR2 SYGVNS. DNA for the CDR3: TGTGCCAGCAGGGAATCAGCGGGTAGGGCAGATACGCAGTATTTT. It yields the protein CASRESAGRADTQYF.

The table lists this clonotype with a few counts. The chain couples TRBV12-3 or TRBV12-4 to TRBJ2-2; D call uncertain. The CDR3 spans 13 residues. V was shortened by 6 bases and J by 2 bases, with 7 bases between the two germline ends. The CDR3 sequence is CASRPNNTGELFF. CDR3 nucleotides: TGTGCCAGCAGACCAAACAACACCGGGGAGCTGTTTTTT.

This clonotype has a count of ten or more. The chain is built from TRBV29-1 and TRBJ2-5, with D possibly TRBD1 on 6 matching bases. The V and J ends lost 6 bases and 1 base respectively, with 9 bases between them. Germline CDR1 is SQVTM and CDR2 is ANQGSEA. The CDR3 covers 12 residues. CDR3 loop: CSVGQIQETQYF. CDR3 DNA sequence: TGCAGCGTAGGACAGATCCAAGAGACCCAGTACTTC.

This clonotype was picked up many times. The rearrangement uses TRBV12-3 or TRBV12-4 and TRBJ1-5; 7 bases are a match to TRBD1. The CDR3 is 12 amino acids. J was trimmed by 5 bases and V by 6 bases; bases with no gene match: 1. The CDR3 region has the DNA TGTGCCAGCAGCGACAGGGATCAGCCCCAGCATTTT. It encodes CASSDRDQPQHF.

This chain links TRBV10-2 with TRBJ2-7, with D perhaps TRBD2 (5 bases). The germline V gene encodes CDR1 WSHSY and CDR2 SAAADI. The CDR3 sequence is 11 residues long. The V and J ends lost 7 bases and 7 bases respectively, with 11 bases between them. The chain's CDR3 is CASTAGVEQYF. CDR3 coding DNA: TGCGCCAGCACTGCGGGTGTGGAGCAGTACTTC.

The genes are TRBV5-4 and TRBJ1-2; D possibly corresponds to TRBD1 (6 bases). V lost 1 base and J 3 bases, leaving 13 bases between the germline ends. The CDR3 is 15 residues long. Looked up from germline, CDR1 is SGHNT and CDR2 is YYREEE (reference sequence). The CDR3 spells CASSLPRGAHYGYTF. The CDR3 DNA reads as TGTGCCAGCAGCTTGCCCCGGGGGGCGCACTATGGCTACACCTTC.

The J gene is TRBJ1-1, the V gene TRBV19; TRBD1 aligns across 7 bases. The V segment lost 4 bases and the J segment 4 bases; nucleotides outside the gene matches: 3. Germline V lookup: CDR1 LNHDA, CDR2 SQIVND (reference sequence). There are 13 residues in the CDR3. CDR3 amino acids: CASSTAGGTEAFF. The CDR3 nucleotides are TGTGCCAGTAGTACTGCAGGGGGCACTGAAGCTTTCTTT.

For the CDR3, the DNA is TGTGCCAGCAGTGAACCCGGGACAGGGGAAGGTAGGTCTAATGAAAAACTGTTTTTT. The encoded protein is CASSEPGTGEGRSNEKLFF. The chain has TRBV25-1 and TRBJ1-4; 10 nucleotides line up with TRBD1. The CDR3 has 19 amino acids. The J segment lost 3 bases and the V segment lost 2 bases, leaving 12 bases of the junction unmatched. In germline, CDR1 is MGHDK, CDR2 SYGVNS.

This clonotype was seen a handful of times. V usage is TRBV29-1 and J usage is TRBJ2-6; a possible D gene is TRBD1 (6 bases). This CDR3 comprises 14 residues. V was cut by 4 bases and J by 0 bases, with 7 bases left in between. Per germline, CDR1 SQVTM and CDR2 ANQGSEA. The CDR3 DNA is TGCAGCGTTGTAGGGGGCTCTGGGGCCAACGTCCTGACTTTC. Amino acid sequence: CSVVGGSGANVLTF.

This clonotype was seen only a few times. For the CDR3, the DNA is TGTGCCAGCAGTTTAGGGGAAGCCACAGATACGCAGTATTTT. Translated: CASSLGEATDTQYF. The V gene is TRBV27, the J gene TRBJ2-3; D remains unclear. CDR1 MNHEY and CDR2 SMNVEV come from the germline V gene (reference sequence). V dropped 2 bases and J dropped 2 bases, with 8 bases sitting between them. The CDR3 consists of 14 residues.

This clonotype was observed a single time. The V and J genes are TRBV2 and TRBJ1-5; 7 bases agree with TRBD1. This CDR3 has 15 residues. In germline, CDR1 is SNHLY, CDR2 FYNNEI. V trimming: 7 bases; J trimming: 0 bases; junction bases outside the gene matches: 6. The CDR3 loop is CASTVGQHSNQPQHF. Here the CDR3 DNA reads TGTGCCAGCACGGTGGGACAGCATAGCAATCAGCCCCAGCATTTT.

CDR3 in DNA: TGTGCCAGCAGTGAAGGGGGCTACTATGGCTACACCTTC. Translating it yields CASSEGGYYGYTF. The chain couples TRBV2 to TRBJ1-2; D is perhaps TRBD1 (5 bases). This CDR3 is built from 13 residues. The germline V and J ends were trimmed by 1 base and 3 bases, with 6 bases remaining between them. Germline V lookup: CDR1 SNHLY, CDR2 FYNNEI.

The genes are TRBV20-1 and TRBJ1-6; no definite D call. Germline V gene data show CDR1 as DFQATT and CDR2 as SNEGSKA (reference sequence). The CDR3 loop spans 15 amino acids. V was shortened by 0 bases and J by 10 bases, with 16 bases between the two germline ends. CDR3 protein: CSARDHRHVPSPLHF. CDR3 DNA: TGCAGTGCTAGAGATCACCGTCACGTCCCGTCACCCCTCCACTTT.

Concerning this clonotype: Given a much more abundant clone one base away, this may be a read error. This sequence joins TRBV11-1 and TRBJ2-7; TRBD2 matches at 7 bases. This CDR3 comprises 17 residues. Germline CDR1 and CDR2: SGHAT and FQDESV (reference sequence). CDR3 in DNA: TGTGCCAGCAGCTCCAAAGTTGGTCTAGCGGCCTACTACGAGCAGCACTTC. It translates to CASSSKVGLAAYYEQHF.

As for this clonotype: A junction boundary mismatches the germline segment, possibly from a read error. The chain links TRBV12-3 or TRBV12-4 to TRBJ2-5; TRBD2 is a possible D gene (5 bases). The CDR3 has 13 amino acids. The DNA of the CDR3 is TGTGCCGGCAGCATGTCGGGGTTAGAGACCCAGTACTTC. It is translated as CAGSMSGLETQYF.